The source of this T cell receptor beta chain is a study of PD-1 blockade in mismatch repair-deficient tumors. Measured with immunoSEQ multiplex PCR; TCRdb has only the in-frame clones, and not every one. The sample lists roughly 70,000 clones; around 73% were seen once. V dropped 0 bases and J dropped 4; count of bases not matched to a gene: 0. Germline V gene sequence: CDR1 SGDLS, CDR2 YYNGEE. The length of the CDR3 is 14 residues. The clonotype comes from an adult with mismatch repair-deficient cancer. V usage is TRBV9 and J usage is TRBJ1-1; TRBD1 agrees at 10 bases. The input for sequencing was peripheral blood, taken 2 weeks after starting pembrolizumab. The CDR3 sequence: CASSVGDRGTEAFF. The CDR3 DNA reads as TGTGCCAGCAGCGTAGGGGACAGGGGCACTGAAGCTTTCTTT.